This is a list of T cell receptor beta chains from one sample in a study of cytomegalovirus exposure and HLA in healthy donors. Assay used: immunoSEQ multiplex PCR; TCRdb lists only in-frame clones, some missing. The table shows 100,000 to 150,000 clones, with roughly 82% occurring only once. The source material was PBMCs. The receptors here all came from a human donor in good health. The CDR3 runs from the conserved cysteine through the conserved F or W. The D gene is left open where the match is weak. Part of the rows lack a size; the others show once, few, many or a class for expanded clones.

v_gene: TRBV6-5; d_gene: TRBD1; abundance: NA; j_gene: TRBJ1-1; CDR3nt: TGTGCCAGCAGTAAAACGGACAGGGTCTCTGAAGCTTTCTTT; CDR3aa: CASSKTDRVSEAFF
v_gene: TRBV14; d_gene: NA; abundance: NA; j_gene: TRBJ2-1; CDR3nt: TGTGCCAGCAGCCAGGACCGCCGGGGGGCGTCCTACAATGAGCAGTTCTTC; CDR3aa: CASSQDRRGASYNEQFF
v_gene: TRBV5-1; d_gene: TRBD1; abundance: NA; j_gene: TRBJ2-3; CDR3nt: TGCGCCAGCAGCTTGGCAAGCGGACAGGGGTCGGATACGCAGTATTTT; CDR3aa: CASSLASGQGSDTQYF
v_gene: TRBV10-1; d_gene: TRBD2; abundance: once; j_gene: TRBJ2-1; CDR3nt: TGCGCCAGCAGTCCGGGGGAGGGGACCTACAATGAGCAGTTCTTC; CDR3aa: CASSPGEGTYNEQFF
v_gene: TRBV7-9; d_gene: TRBD2; abundance: NA; j_gene: TRBJ2-3; CDR3nt: TGTGCCAGCAGCTTCAATGCCGGGACTAGCGGGAGAGGCGCAGATACGCAGTATTTT; CDR3aa: CASSFNAGTSGRGADTQYF
v_gene: TRBV5-1; d_gene: TRBD1; abundance: NA; j_gene: TRBJ1-2; CDR3nt: TGCGCCAGCAGCCCCGACAGGGCGGGAGGCTACACCTTC; CDR3aa: CASSPDRAGGYTF
v_gene: TRBV15; d_gene: TRBD2; abundance: NA; j_gene: TRBJ2-5; CDR3nt: TGTGCCACCAGCAGCAGCGGGCACAGCGGGAGGAGAGAGACCCAGTACTTC; CDR3aa: CATSSSGHSGRRETQYF
v_gene: TRBV5-1; d_gene: TRBD2; abundance: NA; j_gene: TRBJ2-5; CDR3nt: TGCGCCAGCAGCCCGGGCCGAGCGGGAGGGGAAGAGACCCAGTACTTC; CDR3aa: CASSPGRAGGEETQYF
v_gene: TRBV7-6; d_gene: TRBD2; abundance: NA; j_gene: TRBJ2-1; CDR3nt: TGTGCCAGCAGCTCGGGGGGAGTGCTAGCGGACAATGAGCAGTTCTTC; CDR3aa: CASSSGGVLADNEQFF
v_gene: TRBV7-9; d_gene: NA; abundance: NA; j_gene: TRBJ2-7; CDR3nt: TGTGCCAGCAGCCCTACAGCCTACGAGCAGTACTTC; CDR3aa: CASSPTAYEQYF
v_gene: TRBV2; d_gene: TRBD2; abundance: NA; j_gene: TRBJ2-7; CDR3nt: TGTGCCAGCTCCAAGGGGCTAGCGGGAGTTAACGAGCAGTACTTC; CDR3aa: CASSKGLAGVNEQYF
v_gene: TRBV19; d_gene: NA; abundance: NA; j_gene: TRBJ1-3; CDR3nt: TGTGCCAGTAGTCCCCAGGGGACTGGAAACACCATATATTTT; CDR3aa: CASSPQGTGNTIYF
v_gene: TRBV6-5; d_gene: TRBD2; abundance: NA; j_gene: TRBJ2-7; CDR3nt: TGTGCCAGCAGTTACAGCGGACTAGCGGGACGCTACGAGCAGTACTTC; CDR3aa: CASSYSGLAGRYEQYF
v_gene: TRBV6-6; d_gene: NA; abundance: NA; j_gene: TRBJ2-3; CDR3nt: TGTGCCAGCAGTTACCTCTCTAGCAGAGATACGCAGTATTTT; CDR3aa: CASSYLSSRDTQYF
v_gene: TRBV4-2; d_gene: NA; abundance: NA; j_gene: TRBJ2-5; CDR3nt: TGTGCCAGCAGCCAATCGGTCCAGGGAATGGGAGAGACCCAGTACTTC; CDR3aa: CASSQSVQGMGETQYF
v_gene: TRBV27; d_gene: NA; abundance: NA; j_gene: TRBJ1-5; CDR3nt: TGTGCCAGCAGTTTATCCCCCAGGGAAGGTCAGCCCCAGCATTTT; CDR3aa: CASSLSPREGQPQHF
v_gene: TRBV10-3; d_gene: TRBD1; abundance: NA; j_gene: TRBJ2-1; CDR3nt: TGTGCCATCAGTGAAGGACAGGGGGGCTACAATGAGCAGTTCTTC; CDR3aa: CAISEGQGGYNEQFF
v_gene: TRBV19; d_gene: TRBD2; abundance: few; j_gene: TRBJ2-2; CDR3nt: TGTGCCAGCTTACCTGGACTAGCGGGAGGCCGTAGAACCGGGGAGCTGTTTTTT; CDR3aa: CASLPGLAGGRRTGELFF
v_gene: TRBV6-5; d_gene: TRBD2; abundance: NA; j_gene: TRBJ2-7; CDR3nt: TGTGCCAGCAGCCCGGGGGGTAGCGGGAGCTACGAGCAGTACTTC; CDR3aa: CASSPGGSGSYEQYF
v_gene: TRBV7-3; d_gene: NA; abundance: NA; j_gene: TRBJ2-1; CDR3nt: TGTGCCAGCAGCTTAGGAGGGAGTGGAGGCAATGAGCAGTTCTTC; CDR3aa: CASSLGGSGGNEQFF
v_gene: TRBV27; d_gene: NA; abundance: NA; j_gene: TRBJ1-1; CDR3nt: TGTGCCAGCAGTTTAGGTCAGAAGAACACTGAAGCTTTCTTT; CDR3aa: CASSLGQKNTEAFF
v_gene: TRBV6-1; d_gene: NA; abundance: NA; j_gene: TRBJ1-1; CDR3nt: TGTGCCAGCAGTAAGGACAGCAACACTGAAGCTTTCTTT; CDR3aa: CASSKDSNTEAFF
v_gene: TRBV10-1; d_gene: NA; abundance: few; j_gene: TRBJ1-5; CDR3nt: TGCGCCAGCAGTGAGTTACCCCCGCGGGGTGGAGAAGTTGTTAGCAATCAGCCCCAGCATTTT; CDR3aa: CASSELPPRGGEVVSNQPQHF
v_gene: TRBV7-8; d_gene: TRBD1; abundance: NA; j_gene: TRBJ1-1; CDR3nt: TGTGCCAGCAGCTACCCGGGACAGGGGATGATGAACACTGAAGCTTTCTTT; CDR3aa: CASSYPGQGMMNTEAFF
v_gene: TRBV6-5; d_gene: NA; abundance: NA; j_gene: TRBJ2-5; CDR3nt: TGTGCCAGCAGTCGGTGGAGCGGGCAGGAGACCCAGTACTTC; CDR3aa: CASSRWSGQETQYF
v_gene: TRBV4-1; d_gene: NA; abundance: NA; j_gene: TRBJ2-1; CDR3nt: TGCGCCAGCAGCCAAGATTGGCTAGCAAGGATGGGTGAGCAGTTCTTC; CDR3aa: CASSQDWLARMGEQFF
v_gene: TRBV28; d_gene: NA; abundance: NA; j_gene: TRBJ2-5; CDR3nt: TGTGCCAGCAGTGCTCCGGGCCCAGGGGAGGAGACCCAGTACTTC; CDR3aa: CASSAPGPGEETQYF
v_gene: TRBV28; d_gene: TRBD1; abundance: NA; j_gene: TRBJ1-4; CDR3nt: TGTGCCAGCACTCCCCCGGGACAGGGTACTAATGAAAAACTGTTTTTT; CDR3aa: CASTPPGQGTNEKLFF
v_gene: TRBV7-2; d_gene: TRBD1; abundance: NA; j_gene: TRBJ2-7; CDR3nt: TGTGCCAGCAGCTTAGGCGGACAGGGGGCGATAAGGCAGTACTTC; CDR3aa: CASSLGGQGAIRQYF
v_gene: TRBV6-5; d_gene: TRBD1; abundance: NA; j_gene: TRBJ1-1; CDR3nt: TGTGCCAGCAGTCCGGACAGGGTTATGAACACTGAAGCTTTCTTT; CDR3aa: CASSPDRVMNTEAFF
v_gene: TRBV7-9; d_gene: TRBD1; abundance: NA; j_gene: TRBJ1-1; CDR3nt: TGTGCCAGCAGCGTGGACAGGGGGCAAGGGAACACTGAAGCTTTCTTT; CDR3aa: CASSVDRGQGNTEAFF